Sequencing of this T cell receptor beta chain was carried out in a study of vaccination and CD4 T cells after COVID-19 (dated by TCRdb to between 2021 and 2024). Context from the whole study: Convalescent patients had a positive SARS-CoV-2 result on nasal swab PCR, and of these patients, fewer than ten had mild disease and one had severe disease. Participants got two doses of the Pfizer-BioNTech BNT162b2 vaccine (n=8) or two doses of the Moderna mRNA-1273 vaccine (n=2). The convalescent cohort included six males and four females, with two Hispanic individuals, seven Caucasians, two Asians and one multiracial person. Overlapping spike peptide pools from SARS-CoV-2 and from the common cold coronaviruses HCoV-NL63, HCoV-OC43 and HCoV-229E were used as culture stimuli. Post-vaccine blood samples were collected a median of approximately eleven weeks after the second vaccine dose, ranging from roughly 12 to 250 days. Control cultures used a CEFX viral epitope pool as positive control, an HIV-1 Nef peptide pool as negative control, or no peptide. The spike-specific CD4+ TCR repertoire was compared before and after mRNA vaccination in approximately ten COVID-19 convalescent patients and a handful of infection-naive healthy vaccine recipients. Post-COVID blood samples were collected from convalescent patients a median of approximately 100 days after diagnosis, with a range of about 35 to 170 days. The research as a whole found: The study included relatively few convalescent patients and did not analyze early timepoints after natural infection. Of the vaccine-specific clones found in convalescent patients, nearly all (304 of 307) were mono-reactive for SARS-CoV-2 spike instead of being cross-reactive with common cold coronaviruses. In convalescent patients, a median approximately 86% of post-vaccine SARS-CoV-2-reactive clones were detected only after vaccination, and vaccine-specific priming was suggested by this finding. The median number of SARS-CoV-2-reactive clonotypes rose from approximately 20 after infection to 38 after vaccination, but the change was not significant.

According to the germline V gene, CDR1 reads ENHRY and CDR2 reads SYGVKD. V is cut back by 6 bases and J by 3 bases, with 6 bases in the junction unmatched. From cysteine to phenylalanine, the CDR3 is 14 amino acids long. Only the CDR3 part of the read is kept: 42 bases, read in frame from the first base. The library was obtained by PCR. TCR sequencing of DNA from cultured CD4+ T cells used the Oncomine TCR Beta short-read assay at the Johns Hopkins FTIC core. The QIAamp micro DNA kit was used to extract genomic DNA from the cultured CD4+ T cells. Oncomine TCR Beta libraries made from cultured CD4+ T cells were pooled using unique dual indexes and sequenced on an Illumina iSeq 100. The paper's data handling went like this. Non-productive sequences were filtered out, and CDR3s that did not start with C, did not end with F or W, or were shorter than 7 amino acids were discarded. Antigen-specific clonotypes were identified with the MANAFEST web application by comparing peptide-stimulated wells with reference and other culture wells. Positive clones required FDR below 0.05, an odds ratio above 5, and productive frequency above 0.1% in at least two of three replicate wells. Clonotypes that were significantly expanded in both SARS-CoV-2 spike wells and at least one common cold coronavirus spike condition were defined as cross-reactive. Using R version 3.6.1, CDR3 homology was evaluated through Levenshtein distances (stringdist) along with unrooted phylogenetic trees (ape). Using fastp at Q25 and MiXCR, TCRdb reprocessed the public reads and kept productive beta chains. Identical CDR3 proteins give one entry, which carries the most common genes and DNA. The authors' filters were not applied to this entry. Across this sample there are about 20,000 distinct CDR3 sequences, with around 45% seen only once. The ten most abundant clones make up 4% of the sample.

The table lists this clonotype with a few counts. Which antigen it targets is not known. Per-base quality was not reported, and no clone a single base away is much larger than it. What the treatment or condition label conveys for this sample: roughly 10-day PBMC culture with coronavirus spike peptide pools or control peptides (ViraFEST assay). The ViraFEST assay was used in the study, in which antigen-specific T cells were expanded with peptide pools and expanded clonotypes were subsequently identified by TCR sequencing. Positive SARS-CoV-2 PCR tests in the convalescent patients dated from March to December 2020, before Alpha, Beta and Delta variants emerged in the United States. Each well held 1.5 million to 2.5 million PBMCs cultured with roughly 10 ug/ml peptide pools in IMDM containing around 5.5% human AB serum and roughly 10 IU/ml IL-2. Half of the culture medium was replaced with fresh IL-2-containing medium on days 3 and 7. Once the cells had been in culture for roughly 10 days, the EasySep CD4+ T cell isolation kit was used to isolate CD4+ T cells by negative selection. PBMCs were separated from whole blood using Ficoll-Paque Plus gradient centrifugation and then either used fresh or cryopreserved at -140C. Each culture condition was generally run in triplicate wells.

The material sequenced was CD4+ T cells from blood, cultured in vitro, taken before SARS-CoV-2 vaccination. The V gene is TRBV10-3 and the J gene is TRBJ1-2; a stretch of 8 junction bases matches TRBD1. The TCR comes from a human donor who had recovered from COVID-19. The CDR3 has the sequence CAISPGQAHYGYTF. DNA sequence: TGTGCCATCAGCCCGGGACAGGCCCACTATGGCTACACCTTC.